This TCR beta chain was sequenced for a study of T and B cells in COVID-19 patients. In the study overall: COVID-19 patients gave peripheral blood either during active infection or after recovery. Regarding the study as a whole: Highly clonal in active COVID-19, TRB repertoires exceeded healthy-donor diversity and richness at recovery.

From blood, roughly 220-550 ng of genomic DNA served as TRB template. Germline V CDR1 and CDR2: MNHEY, SVGEGT. Trimming stripped 7 bases from V and 1 base from J, with 10 bases between. The CDR3 runs 13 residues. Note on this clonotype: As yet, its antigen is unknown.

BIOMED2 TRB-A/B primer pools were used in multiplex TRB PCR. TCRdb reanalysed the multiplex PCR reads using MiXCR and keeps one entry per CDR3 protein. The sample yields 15,000 to 20,000 distinct CDR3 sequences, around a third seen once. The rearrangement joins TRBV6-2 or TRBV6-3 to TRBJ1-1; possible D gene TRBD1, 5 bases. The receptor's source is a human donor with active COVID-19. Sequencing used blood. The CDR3 DNA follows: TGTGCCAGCAAGGAGGGGTGGAACACTGAAGCTTTCTTT. It specifies CASKEGWNTEAFF.